This record concerns one T cell receptor (beta chain) sequence. This sample is drawn from a study of T cells in tumors after PD-1 blockade. Study details: Mean per blood sample: some 120,000 templates (about 24,000-290,000), about 40,000 unique clonotypes.

Trimming at V came to 4 bases and at J to 3 bases, leaving 6 bases not matched to a gene. There are 16 residues in the CDR3. From germline, CDR1 is SGHNT and CDR2 YYREEE (reference sequence). TCRdb's copy holds only in-frame clones and misses some; the assay was immunoSEQ multiplex PCR. The sample has about 33,000 clones, just under 80% seen once. The source is a human donor with basal cell carcinoma. The rearrangement uses TRBV5-4 and TRBJ2-3; the match to TRBD2 covers 12 bases. Sample: PBMCs, taken before anti-PD-1 treatment. The CDR3 DNA reads as TGTGCCAGCAGCGCAGGGACTAGCGGGCCGACAGATACGCAGTATTTT. Its protein is CASSAGTSGPTDTQYF.